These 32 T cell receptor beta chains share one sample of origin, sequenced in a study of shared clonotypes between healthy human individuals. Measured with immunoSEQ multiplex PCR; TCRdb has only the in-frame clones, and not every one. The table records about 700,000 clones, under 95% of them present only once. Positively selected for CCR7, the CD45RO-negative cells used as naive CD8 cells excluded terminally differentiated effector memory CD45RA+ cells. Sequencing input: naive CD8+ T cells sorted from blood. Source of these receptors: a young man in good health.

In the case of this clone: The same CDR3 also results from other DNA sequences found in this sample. The CDR3 DNA reads TGTGCCAGCAGCTTAACAGACTACGAGCAGTACTTC. Its translation: CASSLTDYEQYF. The chain carries TRBV5-5 and TRBJ2-7; D remains unclear. V lost 2 bases to trimming and J lost 3 bases, with 6 bases between them. The CDR3 spans 12 residues. The germline CDR1 and CDR2 sequences are SGHKS and YYEKEE (reference sequence).

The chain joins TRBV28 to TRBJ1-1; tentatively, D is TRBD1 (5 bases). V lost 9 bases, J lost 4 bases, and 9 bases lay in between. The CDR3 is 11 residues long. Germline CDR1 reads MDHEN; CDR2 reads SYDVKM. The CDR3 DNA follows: TGTGCCAGTCGTCAGGGCACTGAAGCTTTCTTT. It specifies CASRQGTEAFF.

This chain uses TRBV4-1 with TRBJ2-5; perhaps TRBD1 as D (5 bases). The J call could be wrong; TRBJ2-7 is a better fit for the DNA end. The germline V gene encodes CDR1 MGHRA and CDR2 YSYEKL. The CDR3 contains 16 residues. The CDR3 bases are TGCGCCAGCAGCCAAGAATTAGGGGCGCTTAATTACGAGCAGTACTTC. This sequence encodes CASSQELGALNYEQYF.

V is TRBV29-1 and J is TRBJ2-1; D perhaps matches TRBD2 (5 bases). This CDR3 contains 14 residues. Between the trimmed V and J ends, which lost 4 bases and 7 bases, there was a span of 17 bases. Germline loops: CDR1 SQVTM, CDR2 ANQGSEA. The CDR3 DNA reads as TGCAGCGTTGCTCCGGACCGTTCGGGGAATGAGCAGTTCTTC. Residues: CSVAPDRSGNEQFF.

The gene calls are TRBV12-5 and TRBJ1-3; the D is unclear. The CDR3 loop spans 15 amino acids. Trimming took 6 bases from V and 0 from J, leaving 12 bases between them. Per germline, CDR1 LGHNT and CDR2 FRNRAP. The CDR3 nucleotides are TGTGCTAGTGGAGAGGGAGGGAGCTCTGGAAACACCATATATTTT. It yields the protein CASGEGGSSGNTIYF. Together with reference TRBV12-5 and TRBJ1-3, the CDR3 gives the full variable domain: DARVTQTPRHKVTEMGQEVTMRCQPILGHNTVFWYRQTMMQGLELLAYFRNRAPLDDSGMPKDRFSAEMPDATLATLKIQPSEPRDSAVYFCASGEGGSSGNTIYFGEGSWLTVV.

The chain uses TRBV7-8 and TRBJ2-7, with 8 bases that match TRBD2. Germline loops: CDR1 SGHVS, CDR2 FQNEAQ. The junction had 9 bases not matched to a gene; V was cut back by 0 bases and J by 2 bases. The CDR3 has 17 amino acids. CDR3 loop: CASSLAIQRETPYEQYF. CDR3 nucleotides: TGTGCCAGCAGCTTAGCGATCCAGCGGGAGACCCCCTACGAGCAGTACTTC.

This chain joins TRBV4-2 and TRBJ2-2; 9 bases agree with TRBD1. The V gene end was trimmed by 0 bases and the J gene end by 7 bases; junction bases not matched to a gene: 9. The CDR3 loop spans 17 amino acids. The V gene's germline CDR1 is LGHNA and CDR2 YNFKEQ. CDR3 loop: CASSQETGTGIGGELFF. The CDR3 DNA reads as TGTGCCAGCAGCCAAGAGACCGGGACAGGGATCGGCGGGGAGCTGTTTTTT.

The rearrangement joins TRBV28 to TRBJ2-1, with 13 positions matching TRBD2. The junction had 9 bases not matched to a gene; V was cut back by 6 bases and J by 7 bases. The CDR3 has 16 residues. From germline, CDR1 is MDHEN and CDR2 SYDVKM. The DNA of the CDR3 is TGTGCCAGCAGCGTACGACTAGCGGGAGGTGGTAATGAGCAGTTCTTC. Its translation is CASSVRLAGGGNEQFF.

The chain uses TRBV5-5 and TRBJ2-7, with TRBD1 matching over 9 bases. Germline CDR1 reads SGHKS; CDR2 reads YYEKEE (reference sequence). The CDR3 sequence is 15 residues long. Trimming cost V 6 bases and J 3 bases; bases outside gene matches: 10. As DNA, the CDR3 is TGTGCCAGCACCCCCGGGACAGGGTATTACTACGAGCAGTACTTC. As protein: CASTPGTGYYYEQYF.

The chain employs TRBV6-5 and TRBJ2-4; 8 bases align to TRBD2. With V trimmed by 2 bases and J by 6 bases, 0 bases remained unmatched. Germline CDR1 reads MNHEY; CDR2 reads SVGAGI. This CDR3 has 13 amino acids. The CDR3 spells CASSYREGNIQYF. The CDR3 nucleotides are TGTGCCAGCAGTTACCGGGAGGGAAACATTCAGTACTTC.

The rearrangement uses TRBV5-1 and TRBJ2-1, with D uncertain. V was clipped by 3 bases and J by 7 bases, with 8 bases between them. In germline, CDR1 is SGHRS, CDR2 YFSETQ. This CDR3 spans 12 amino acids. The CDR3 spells CASSSPVNEQFF. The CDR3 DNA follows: TGCGCCAGCAGCTCTCCAGTTAATGAGCAGTTCTTC.

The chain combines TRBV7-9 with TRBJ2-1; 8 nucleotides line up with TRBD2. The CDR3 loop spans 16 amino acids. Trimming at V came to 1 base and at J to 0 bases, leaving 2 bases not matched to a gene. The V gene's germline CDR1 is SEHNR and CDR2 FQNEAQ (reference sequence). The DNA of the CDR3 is TGTGCCAGCAGCTTAGTCCGGGGGGGCTCCTACAATGAGCAGTTCTTC. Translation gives CASSLVRGGSYNEQFF.

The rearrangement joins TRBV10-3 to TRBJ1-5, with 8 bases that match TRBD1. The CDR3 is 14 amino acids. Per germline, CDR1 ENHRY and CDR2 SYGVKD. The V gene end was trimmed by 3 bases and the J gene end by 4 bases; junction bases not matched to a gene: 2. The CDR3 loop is CAISDHRGNQPQHF. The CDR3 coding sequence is TGTGCCATCAGTGACCACAGGGGGAATCAGCCCCAGCATTTT.

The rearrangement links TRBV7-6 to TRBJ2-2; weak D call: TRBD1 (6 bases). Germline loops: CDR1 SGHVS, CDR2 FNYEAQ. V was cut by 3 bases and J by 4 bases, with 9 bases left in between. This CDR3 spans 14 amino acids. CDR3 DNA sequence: TGTGCCAGCAGCTTTACAGGGTCCACCGGGGAGCTGTTTTTT. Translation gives CASSFTGSTGELFF.

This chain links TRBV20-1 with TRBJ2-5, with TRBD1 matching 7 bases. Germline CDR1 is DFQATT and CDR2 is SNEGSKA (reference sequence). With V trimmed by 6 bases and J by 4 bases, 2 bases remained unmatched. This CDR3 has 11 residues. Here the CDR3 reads CSARGRETQYF. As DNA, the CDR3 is TGCAGTGCAAGGGGGCGAGAGACCCAGTACTTC.

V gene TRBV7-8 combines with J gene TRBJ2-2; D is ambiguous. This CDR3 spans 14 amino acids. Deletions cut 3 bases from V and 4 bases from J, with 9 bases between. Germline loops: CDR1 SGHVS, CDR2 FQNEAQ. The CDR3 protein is CASSFEAITGELFF. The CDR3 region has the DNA TGTGCCAGCAGCTTCGAAGCGATCACCGGGGAGCTGTTTTTT. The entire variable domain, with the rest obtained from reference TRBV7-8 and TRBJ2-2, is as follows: GAGVSQSPRYKVAKRGQDVALRCDPISGHVSLFWYQQALGQGPEFLTYFQNEAQLDKSGLPSDRFFAERPEGSVSTLKIQRTQQEDSAVYLCASSFEAITGELFFGEGSRLTVL.

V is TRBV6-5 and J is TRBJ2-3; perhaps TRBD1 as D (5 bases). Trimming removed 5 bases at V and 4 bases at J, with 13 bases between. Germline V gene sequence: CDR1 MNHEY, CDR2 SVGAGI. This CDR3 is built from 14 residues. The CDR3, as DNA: TGTGCCAGCAGTCTCCAGGGCTTGCCAGATACGCAGTATTTT. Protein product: CASSLQGLPDTQYF.

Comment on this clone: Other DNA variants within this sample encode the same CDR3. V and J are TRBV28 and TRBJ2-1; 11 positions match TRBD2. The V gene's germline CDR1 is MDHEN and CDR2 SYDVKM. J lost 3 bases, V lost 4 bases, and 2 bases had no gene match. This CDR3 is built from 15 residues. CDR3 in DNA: TGTGCCAGCAGTTCAACTAGCGGGAGCTACAATGAGCAGTTCTTC. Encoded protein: CASSSTSGSYNEQFF.

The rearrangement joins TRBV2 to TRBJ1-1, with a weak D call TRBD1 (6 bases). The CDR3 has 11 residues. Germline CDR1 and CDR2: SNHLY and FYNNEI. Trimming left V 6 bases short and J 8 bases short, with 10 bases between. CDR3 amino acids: CASRGGREAFF. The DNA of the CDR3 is TGTGCCAGCAGGGGGGGCCGAGAAGCTTTCTTT.

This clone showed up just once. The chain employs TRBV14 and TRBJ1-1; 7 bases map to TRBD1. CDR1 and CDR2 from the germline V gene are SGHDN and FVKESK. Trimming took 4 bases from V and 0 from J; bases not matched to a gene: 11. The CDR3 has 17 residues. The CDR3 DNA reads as TGTGCCAGCAGCCCGCTACCCGGGACAGACATGAACACTGAAGCTTTCTTT. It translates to CASSPLPGTDMNTEAFF.

The CDR3 here is CASSLIRTSGTEQYF. The CDR3 DNA reads as TGTGCCAGCAGTTTAATCCGGACTAGCGGGACCGAGCAGTACTTC. The chain combines TRBV27 with TRBJ2-7; TRBD2 agrees at 12 bases. Germline CDR1 is MNHEY and CDR2 is SMNVEV (reference sequence). The CDR3 spans 15 residues. Germline trimming cut 2 bases from V and 6 bases from J; bases unmatched to any gene: 5.

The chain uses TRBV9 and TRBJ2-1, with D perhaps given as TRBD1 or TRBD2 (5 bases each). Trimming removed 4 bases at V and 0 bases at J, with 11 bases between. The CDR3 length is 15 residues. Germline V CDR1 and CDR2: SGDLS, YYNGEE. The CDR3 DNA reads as TGTGCCAGCAGCCCCGGGGCAGTCTCCTACAATGAGCAGTTCTTC. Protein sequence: CASSPGAVSYNEQFF.

The CDR3 sequence: CASPRGNRGQNTGELFF. Here the CDR3 DNA reads TGTGCCAGCCCCCGAGGGAACAGGGGCCAGAACACCGGGGAGCTGTTTTTT. The chain is built from TRBV18 and TRBJ2-2, with 7 bases lining up with TRBD1. Germline CDR1 KGHSH, CDR2 LQKENI. V lost 8 bases to trimming and J lost 1 base; unmatched junction nucleotides: 13. The CDR3 is 17 amino acids. Drawing the rest from reference TRBV18 and TRBJ2-2, the complete variable domain is NAGVMQNPRHLVRRRGQEARLRCSPMKGHSHVYWYRQLPEEGLKFMVYLQKENIIDESGMPKERFSAEFPKEGPSILRIQQVVRGDSAAYFCASPRGNRGQNTGELFFGEGSRLTVL.

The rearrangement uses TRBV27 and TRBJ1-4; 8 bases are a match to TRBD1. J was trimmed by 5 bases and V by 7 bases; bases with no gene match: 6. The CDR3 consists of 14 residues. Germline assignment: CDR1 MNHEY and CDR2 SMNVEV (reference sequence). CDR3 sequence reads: CASKGTGRNEKLFF. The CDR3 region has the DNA TGTGCCAGCAAGGGGACAGGAAGGAATGAAAAACTGTTTTTT. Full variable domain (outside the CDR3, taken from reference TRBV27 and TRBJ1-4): EAQVTQNPRYLITVTGKKLTVTCSQNMNHEYMSWYRQDPGLGLRQIYYSMNVEVTDKGDVPEGYKVSRKEKRNFPLILESPSPNQTSLYFCASKGTGRNEKLFFGSGTQLSVL.

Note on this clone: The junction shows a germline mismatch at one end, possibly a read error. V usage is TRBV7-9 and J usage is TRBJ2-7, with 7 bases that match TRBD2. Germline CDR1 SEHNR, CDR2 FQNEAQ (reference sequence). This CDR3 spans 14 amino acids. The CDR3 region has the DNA TGTGCCAGCAACTTAGCGGGTCGCTCCTACGAGCAGTACTTC. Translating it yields CASNLAGRSYEQYF. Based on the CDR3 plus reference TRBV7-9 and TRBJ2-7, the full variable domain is DTGVSQNPRHKITKRGQNVTFRCDPISEHNRLYWYRQTLGQGPEFLTYFQNEAQLEKSRLLSDRFSAERPKGSFSTLEIQRTEQGDSAMYLCASNLAGRSYEQYFGPGTRLTVT.

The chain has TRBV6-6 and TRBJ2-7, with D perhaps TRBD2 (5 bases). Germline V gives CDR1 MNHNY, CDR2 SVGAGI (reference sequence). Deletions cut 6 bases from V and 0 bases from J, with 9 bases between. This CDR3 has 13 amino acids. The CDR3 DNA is TGTGCCAGCAGCCTAGCACACTCCTACGAGCAGTACTTC. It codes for CASSLAHSYEQYF.

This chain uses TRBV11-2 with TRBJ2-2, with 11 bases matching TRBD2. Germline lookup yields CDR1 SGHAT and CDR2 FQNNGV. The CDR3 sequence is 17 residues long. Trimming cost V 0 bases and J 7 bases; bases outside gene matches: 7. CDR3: CASSLDASGRWGGELFF. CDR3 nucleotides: TGTGCCAGCAGCTTAGATGCTAGCGGGAGGTGGGGCGGGGAGCTGTTTTTT.

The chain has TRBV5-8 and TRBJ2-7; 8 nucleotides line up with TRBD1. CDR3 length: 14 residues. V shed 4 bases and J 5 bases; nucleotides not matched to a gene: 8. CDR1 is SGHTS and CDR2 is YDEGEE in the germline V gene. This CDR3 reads CASSQTTGDHEQYF. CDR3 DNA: TGTGCCAGCAGCCAGACGACAGGGGACCACGAGCAGTACTTC. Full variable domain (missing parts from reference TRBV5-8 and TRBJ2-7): EAGVTQSPTHLIKTRGQQATLRCSPISGHTSVYWYQQALGLGLQFLLWYDEGEERNRGNFPPRFSGRQFPNYSSELNVNALELEDSALYLCASSQTTGDHEQYFGPGTRLTVT.

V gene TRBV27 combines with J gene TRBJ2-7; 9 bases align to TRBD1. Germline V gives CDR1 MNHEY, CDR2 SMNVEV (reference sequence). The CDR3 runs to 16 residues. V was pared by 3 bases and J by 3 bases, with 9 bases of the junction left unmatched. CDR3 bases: TGTGCCAGCAGTTTTTACCCGGGACAGGGTCTCTACGAGCAGTACTTC. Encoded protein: CASSFYPGQGLYEQYF.

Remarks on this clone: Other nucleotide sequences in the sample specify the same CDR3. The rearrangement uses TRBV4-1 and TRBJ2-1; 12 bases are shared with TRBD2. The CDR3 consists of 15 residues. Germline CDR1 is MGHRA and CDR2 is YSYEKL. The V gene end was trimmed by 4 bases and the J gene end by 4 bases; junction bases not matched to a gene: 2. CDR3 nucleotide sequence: TGCGCCAGCAGCCCCGGGACTAGCGGGTACAATGAGCAGTTCTTC. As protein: CASSPGTSGYNEQFF.

The CDR3 region has the DNA TGTGCCACCAGCCAAAGGACAGGGGGCACAGATACGCAGTATTTT. It translates to CATSQRTGGTDTQYF. The chain recombines TRBV15 with TRBJ2-3, with 9 positions matching TRBD1. This CDR3 comprises 15 residues. V was pared by 5 bases and J by 1 base, with 4 bases of the junction left unmatched. Germline V gene lookup returns CDR1 LNHNV and CDR2 YYDKDF (reference sequence).

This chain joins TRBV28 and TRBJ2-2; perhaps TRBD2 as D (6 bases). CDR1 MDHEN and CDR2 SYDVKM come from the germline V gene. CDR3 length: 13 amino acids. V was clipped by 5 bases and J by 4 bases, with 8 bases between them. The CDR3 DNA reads TGTGCCAGCAGTCGGGGGACCACCGGGGAGCTGTTTTTT. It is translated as CASSRGTTGELFF.